This TCR beta chain was observed in a study of T cell changes during pregnancy in multiple sclerosis. Assay used: immunoSEQ multiplex PCR; TCRdb lists only in-frame clones, some missing. The table shows 25,000 to 30,000 clones, with around nine tenths occurring only once. The V and J ends lost 4 bases and 6 bases respectively, with 13 bases between them. Germline V gene lookup returns CDR1 LNHDA and CDR2 SQIVND (reference sequence). The CDR3 is 13 residues long. The specimen was CD4+ T cells from peripheral blood mononuclear cells, collected in the first trimester of pregnancy. This receptor was obtained from a female donor in good health, enrolled as a control in a pregnancy study. The J gene is TRBJ2-7, the V gene TRBV19, with D perhaps matching TRBD1 (6 bases). The CDR3 sequence is CASSTLQGGEQYF. Written as DNA, the CDR3 is TGTGCCAGTAGTACCTTACAGGGTGGCGAGCAGTACTTC.